This T cell receptor beta chain was recovered during a study of T cells in Graves' hyperthyroidism and ophthalmopathy. Trimming cost V 0 bases and J 1 base, with 11 bases left between them. CDR1 is LGHDT and CDR2 is YNNKEL in the germline V gene (reference sequence). The CDR3 has 16 residues. Amplified regions were TCR beta CDR3 sequences from RNA transcripts. HTBI primers were used for first-round RT-PCR of the TCR CDR3. TCRdb re-derived calls from the multiplex PCR reads in MiXCR, one entry per CDR3 protein. Among fewer than 400,000 distinct CDR3 sequences, about a sixth were seen once, and the ten largest hold about 27%.

Sequencing was carried out using blood. V usage is TRBV3-1 and J usage is TRBJ2-3; no clear D gene. The TCR sequence derives from a woman between 18 and 29 years old with Graves' hyperthyroidism that later progressed to Graves' ophthalmopathy. CDR3 DNA sequence: TGTGCCAGCAGCCAAGACCCCCCGAAGCGCACAGATACGCAGTATTTT. This sequence encodes CASSQDPPKRTDTQYF.